This T cell receptor (beta chain) was captured in a study of technical replicates of blood from a few donors. Data came from immunoSEQ multiplex PCR; TCRdb stores just in-frame clones and leaves some out. This sample carries tens of thousands of clones, around 94% of them seen once, and the ten largest clones take over 0.2%. Trimming removed 2 bases from V and 5 bases from J, with 9 bases in between. Germline loops: CDR1 MGHRA, CDR2 YSYEKL. The CDR3 is made up of 13 amino acids. The source of this sequence is a human donor in good health. Material for sequencing was T cells isolated from PBMCs. The chain joins TRBV4-1 to TRBJ1-1; no clear D. Written as DNA, the CDR3 is TGCGCCAGCAGCCAACTCGGGTTGACTGAAGCTTTCTTT. Amino acids: CASSQLGLTEAFF.